One sample yielded the 11 T cell receptor beta chains listed below, sequenced in a study of shared clonotypes between healthy human individuals. Some clones are missing from TCRdb's copy, which holds only in-frame ones; the method was immunoSEQ multiplex PCR. Of approximately 2,200,000 clones in the sample, more than 85% are singletons; the top ten hold over 1.5%. It was CD45RO-negative cells, positively selected for CCR7, that made up naive CD8 cells, with terminally differentiated effector memory CD45RA+ cells excluded. Input material: naive CD8+ T cells from PBMCs. The receptors come from a man younger than 35 in good health. Some clones in this sample may be carry-over from other donors' samples.

This chain joins TRBV27 and TRBJ1-1; D is perhaps TRBD1 (5 bases). The ends were cut back, 1 base at V and 3 bases at J, with 6 bases in the middle. The germline CDR1 and CDR2 sequences are MNHEY and SMNVEV (reference sequence). The CDR3 spans 13 residues. The chain's CDR3 is CASSLWGYTEAFF. In nucleotides, the CDR3 is TGTGCCAGCAGTTTATGGGGGTACACTGAAGCTTTCTTT.

The chain employs TRBV30 and TRBJ1-2; 7 nucleotides align to TRBD1. Trimming took 3 bases from V and 6 from J; bases not matched to a gene: 7. From germline, CDR1 is GTSNPN and CDR2 SVGIG (reference sequence). The CDR3 is 13 amino acids. CDR3 region: CAWSRQGADGYTF. The CDR3 DNA reads TGTGCCTGGAGCAGACAGGGAGCGGATGGCTACACCTTC.

The chain carries TRBV4-1 and TRBJ1-5, with D unresolved. Germline V lookup: CDR1 MGHRA, CDR2 YSYEKL. The CDR3 consists of 16 residues. V lost 2 bases, J lost 0 bases, and 11 bases lay in between. This CDR3 reads CASSQSFSFSNQPQHF. The CDR3 region has the DNA TGCGCCAGCAGCCAAAGCTTTTCCTTTAGCAATCAGCCCCAGCATTTT.

Details on this clone: Different DNA sequences within this sample yield the same CDR3. The chain uses TRBV28 and TRBJ2-7; D gene unclear. The V end was cut by 5 bases, the J end by 0 bases, with 8 bases between. This CDR3 contains 13 residues. The germline gives CDR1 MDHEN, CDR2 SYDVKM. CDR3 sequence (DNA): TGTGCCAGCAGTCTACAAGGCTCCTACGAGCAGTACTTC. This sequence encodes CASSLQGSYEQYF.

The chain combines TRBV4-2 with TRBJ1-3; no firm D call. The germline CDR1 and CDR2 sequences are LGHNA and YNFKEQ. This CDR3 has 16 amino acids. V lost 0 bases and J 10 bases, leaving 19 bases between the germline ends. CDR3 DNA sequence: TGTGCCAGCAGCCAAGATTGGGAGATCACCGCCCCGACCATATATTTT. It is translated as CASSQDWEITAPTIYF.

The chain has TRBV15 and TRBJ1-2; D may be TRBD1 (6 bases). From germline, CDR1 is LNHNV and CDR2 YYDKDF (reference sequence). The CDR3 sequence is 17 residues long. The V end was cut by 1 base, the J end by 2 bases, with 17 bases between. CDR3: CATSRGVTGRQNYGYTF. The CDR3 coding sequence is TGTGCCACCAGCAGAGGGGTAACAGGGAGACAGAACTATGGCTACACCTTC.

The J gene is TRBJ2-2, the V gene TRBV10-3; TRBD1 matches 9 bases. Trimming removed 6 bases from V and 4 bases from J; junction bases left unmatched: 9. The CDR3 consists of 16 residues. From germline, CDR1 is ENHRY and CDR2 SYGVKD. CDR3 nucleotides: TGTGCCATCAGCGATCCGACAGGGGGAGCCACCGGGGAGCTGTTTTTT. The encoded protein is CAISDPTGGATGELFF.

The chain carries TRBV27 and TRBJ2-5, with D possibly being TRBD1 (6 bases). CDR3 length: 18 residues. In germline, CDR1 is MNHEY, CDR2 SMNVEV (reference sequence). The germline V and J ends were trimmed by 5 bases and 2 bases, with 24 bases remaining between them. CDR3 amino acids: CASSPLVRGVGQQETQYF. CDR3 coding DNA: TGTGCCAGCAGTCCCCTCGTCCGTGGGGTGGGACAACAAGAGACCCAGTACTTC.

Of note for this clone: A junction end diverges from the germline sequence, so it may reflect a read error. V gene TRBV27 combines with J gene TRBJ1-2; D gene ambiguous. CDR3 size: 12 residues. The germline V gene encodes CDR1 MNHEY and CDR2 SMNVEV (reference sequence). The CDR3 DNA reads TGTGCCAGCAGTGGAGGATTCTATGACTACACCTTC. Protein: CASSGGFYDYTF.

J is TRBJ1-5 and V is TRBV27; 8 bases are shared with TRBD1. Trimming removed 8 bases from V and 4 bases from J; junction bases left unmatched: 4. Germline CDR1 and CDR2: MNHEY and SMNVEV (reference sequence). The CDR3 covers 13 residues. The CDR3 region is CASGQGWNQPQHF. CDR3 nucleotides: TGTGCCAGCGGACAGGGATGGAATCAGCCCCAGCATTTT.

The rearrangement joins TRBV5-1 to TRBJ2-1; perhaps TRBD1 as D (6 bases). CDR3 length: 15 residues. The V and J ends lost 2 bases and 2 bases respectively, with 11 bases between them. Germline CDR1 is SGHRS and CDR2 is YFSETQ. As DNA, the CDR3 is TGCGCCAGCAGCTTAACAGGGTCTGCCTACAATGAGCAGTTCTTC. Its translation: CASSLTGSAYNEQFF.